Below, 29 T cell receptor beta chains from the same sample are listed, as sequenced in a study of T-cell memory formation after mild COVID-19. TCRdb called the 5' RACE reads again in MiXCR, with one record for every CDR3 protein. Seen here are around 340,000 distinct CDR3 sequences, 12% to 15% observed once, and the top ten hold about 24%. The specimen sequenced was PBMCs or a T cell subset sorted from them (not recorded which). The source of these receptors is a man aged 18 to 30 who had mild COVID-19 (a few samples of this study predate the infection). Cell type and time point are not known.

CDR3 coding DNA: TGTGCCAGCAGCCAAAGACAGGGACTGAACACTGAAGCTTTCTTT. This translates into CASSQRQGLNTEAFF. J is TRBJ1-1 and V is TRBV7-9; TRBD1 agrees at 7 bases. V gave up 5 bases and J gave up 0 bases; unmatched junction bases: 6. The CDR3 covers 15 residues. The germline gives CDR1 SEHNR, CDR2 FQNEAQ (reference sequence).

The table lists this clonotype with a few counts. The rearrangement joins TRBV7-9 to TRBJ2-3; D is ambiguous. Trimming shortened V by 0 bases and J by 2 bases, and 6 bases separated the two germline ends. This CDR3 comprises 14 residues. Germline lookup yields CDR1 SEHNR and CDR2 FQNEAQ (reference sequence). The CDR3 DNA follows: TGTGCCAGCAGCTTAGCGGCCATCACAGATACGCAGTATTTT. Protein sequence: CASSLAAITDTQYF.

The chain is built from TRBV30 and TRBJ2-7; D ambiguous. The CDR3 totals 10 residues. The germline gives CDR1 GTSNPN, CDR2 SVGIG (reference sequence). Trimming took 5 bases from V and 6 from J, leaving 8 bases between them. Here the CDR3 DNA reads TGTGCCTGGTCCCATGTCGAGCAGTACTTC. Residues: CAWSHVEQYF.

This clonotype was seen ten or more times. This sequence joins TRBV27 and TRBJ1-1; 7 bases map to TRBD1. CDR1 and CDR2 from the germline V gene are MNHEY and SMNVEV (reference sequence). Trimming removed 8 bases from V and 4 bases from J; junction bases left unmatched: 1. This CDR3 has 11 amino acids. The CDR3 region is CASQGGTEAFF. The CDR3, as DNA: TGTGCCAGCCAGGGGGGCACTGAAGCTTTCTTT.

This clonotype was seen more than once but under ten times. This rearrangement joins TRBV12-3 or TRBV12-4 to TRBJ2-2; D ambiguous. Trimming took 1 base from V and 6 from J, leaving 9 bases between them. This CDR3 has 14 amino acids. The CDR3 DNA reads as TGTGCCAGCAGTTTAGTGCAGTTATCCGGGGAGCTGTTTTTT. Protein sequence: CASSLVQLSGELFF.

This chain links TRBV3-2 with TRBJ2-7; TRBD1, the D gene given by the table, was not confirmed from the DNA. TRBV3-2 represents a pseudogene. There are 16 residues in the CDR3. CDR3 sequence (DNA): TGTGCCAGCAGCCAAGAAGGCGGGGGCGCCTCCTACGAGCAGTACGTC. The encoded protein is CASSQEGGGASYEQYV.

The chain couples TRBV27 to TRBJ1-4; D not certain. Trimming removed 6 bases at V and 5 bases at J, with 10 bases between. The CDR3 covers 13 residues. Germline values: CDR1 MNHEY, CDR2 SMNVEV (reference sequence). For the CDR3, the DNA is TGTGCCAGCAGGGGCCGGCGAAATGAAAAACTGTTTTTT. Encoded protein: CASRGRRNEKLFF.

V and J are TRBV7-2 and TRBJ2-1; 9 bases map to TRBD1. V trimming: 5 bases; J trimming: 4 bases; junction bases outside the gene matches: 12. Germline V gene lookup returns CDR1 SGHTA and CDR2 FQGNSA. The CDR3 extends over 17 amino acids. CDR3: CASSRDRVGVRYNEQFF. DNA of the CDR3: TGTGCCAGCAGCCGGGACAGGGTAGGGGTTAGGTACAATGAGCAGTTCTTC. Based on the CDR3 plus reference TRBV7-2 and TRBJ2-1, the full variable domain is GAGVSQSPSNKVTEKGKDVELRCDPISGHTALYWYRQSLGQGLEFLIYFQGNSAPDKSGLPSDRFSAERTGGSVSTLTIQRTQQEDSAVYLCASSRDRVGVRYNEQFFGPGTRLTVL.

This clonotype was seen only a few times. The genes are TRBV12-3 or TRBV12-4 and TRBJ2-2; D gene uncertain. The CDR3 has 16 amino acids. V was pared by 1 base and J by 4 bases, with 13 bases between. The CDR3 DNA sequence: TGTGCCAGCAGTTTAGAGTCCGGACGGCGCACCGGGGAGCTGTTTTTT. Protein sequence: CASSLESGRRTGELFF.

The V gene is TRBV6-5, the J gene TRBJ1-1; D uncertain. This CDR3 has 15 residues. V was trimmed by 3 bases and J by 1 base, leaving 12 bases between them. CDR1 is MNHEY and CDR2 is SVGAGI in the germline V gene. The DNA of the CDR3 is TGTGCCAGCAGTTATGCCGGAGGTACGAACACTGAAGCTTTCTTT. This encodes CASSYAGGTNTEAFF.

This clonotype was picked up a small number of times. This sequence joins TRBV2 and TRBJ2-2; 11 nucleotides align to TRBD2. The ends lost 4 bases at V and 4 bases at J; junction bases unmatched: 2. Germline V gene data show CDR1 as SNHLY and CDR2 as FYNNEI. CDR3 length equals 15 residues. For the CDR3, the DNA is TGTGCCAGCAGTGGGACTAGCGGGCGCACCGGGGAGCTGTTTTTT. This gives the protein CASSGTSGRTGELFF. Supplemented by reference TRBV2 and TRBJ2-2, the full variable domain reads EPEVTQTPSHQVTQMGQEVILRCVPISNHLYFYWYRQILGQKVEFLVSFYNNEISEKSEIFDDQFSVERPDGSNFTLKIRSTKLEDSAMYFCASSGTSGRTGELFFGEGSRLTVL.

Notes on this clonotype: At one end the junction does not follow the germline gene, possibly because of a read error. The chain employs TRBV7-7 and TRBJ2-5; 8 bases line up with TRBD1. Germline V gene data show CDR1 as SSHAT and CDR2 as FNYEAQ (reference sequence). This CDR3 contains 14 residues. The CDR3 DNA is TGTGCTAGCAGCCCAGACAGGGGATCGGAGACCCAGTACTTC. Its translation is CASSPDRGSETQYF.

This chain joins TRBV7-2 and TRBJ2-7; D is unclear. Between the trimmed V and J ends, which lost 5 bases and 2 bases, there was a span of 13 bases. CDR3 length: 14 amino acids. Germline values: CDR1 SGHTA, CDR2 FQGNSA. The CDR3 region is CASSARSATYEQYF. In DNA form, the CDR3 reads TGTGCCAGCAGCGCGCGATCCGCAACCTACGAGCAGTACTTC.

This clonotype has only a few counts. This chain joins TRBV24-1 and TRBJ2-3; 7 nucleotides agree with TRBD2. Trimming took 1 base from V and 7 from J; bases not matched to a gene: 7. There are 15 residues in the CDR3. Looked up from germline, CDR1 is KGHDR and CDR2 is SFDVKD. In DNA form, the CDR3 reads TGTGCCACCAGTGATTTTGGACTAGGATCGCATACGCAGTATTTT. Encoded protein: CATSDFGLGSHTQYF.

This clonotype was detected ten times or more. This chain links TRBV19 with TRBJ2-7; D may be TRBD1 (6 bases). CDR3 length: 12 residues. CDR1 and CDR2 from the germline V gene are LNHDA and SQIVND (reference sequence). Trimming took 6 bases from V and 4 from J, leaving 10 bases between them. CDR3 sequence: CASSPGTYEQYF. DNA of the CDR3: TGTGCCAGTAGCCCTGGGACATACGAGCAGTACTTC.

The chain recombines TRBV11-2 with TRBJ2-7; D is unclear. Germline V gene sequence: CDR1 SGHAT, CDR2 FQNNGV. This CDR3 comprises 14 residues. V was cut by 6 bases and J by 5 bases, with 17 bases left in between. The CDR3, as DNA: TGTGCCAGCAGTCCCATGCCCCGTGTCCACGAGCAGTACTTC. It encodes CASSPMPRVHEQYF.

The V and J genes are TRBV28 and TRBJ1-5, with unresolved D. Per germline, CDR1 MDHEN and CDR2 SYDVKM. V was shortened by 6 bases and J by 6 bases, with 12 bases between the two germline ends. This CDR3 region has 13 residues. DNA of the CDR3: TGTGCCAGCAGCCCGTGGGGAGGTCAGCCCCAGCATTTT. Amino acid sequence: CASSPWGGQPQHF.

CDR3 in amino acids: CASSPALAEKLFF. The CDR3 nucleotides are TGTGCCAGCAGCCCCGCGTTGGCTGAAAAACTGTTTTTT. The chain links TRBV11-2 to TRBJ1-4; no firm D call. Germline lookup yields CDR1 SGHAT and CDR2 FQNNGV. V shed 5 bases and J shed 7 bases, with 11 bases lying between them. The CDR3 covers 13 residues. The complete variable domain, with remaining parts taken from reference TRBV11-2 and TRBJ1-4, reads EAGVAQSPRYKIIEKRQSVAFWCNPISGHATLYWYQQILGQGPKLLIQFQNNGVVDDSQLPKDRFSAERLKGVDSTLKIQPAKLEDSAVYLCASSPALAEKLFFGSGTQLSVL.

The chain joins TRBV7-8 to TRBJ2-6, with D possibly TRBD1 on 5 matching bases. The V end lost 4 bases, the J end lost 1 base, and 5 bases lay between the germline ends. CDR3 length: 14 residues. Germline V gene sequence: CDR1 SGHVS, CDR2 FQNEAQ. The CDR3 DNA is TGTGCCAGCAGCTCAGGGTCTGGGGCCAACGTCCTGACTTTC. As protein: CASSSGSGANVLTF.

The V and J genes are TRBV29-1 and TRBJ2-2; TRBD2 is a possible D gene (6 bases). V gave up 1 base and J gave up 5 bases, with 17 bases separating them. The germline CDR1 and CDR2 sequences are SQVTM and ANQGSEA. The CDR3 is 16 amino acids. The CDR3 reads CSVEAGRGSWTGELFF. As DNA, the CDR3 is TGCAGCGTTGAAGCAGGACGGGGGTCTTGGACCGGGGAGCTGTTTTTT.

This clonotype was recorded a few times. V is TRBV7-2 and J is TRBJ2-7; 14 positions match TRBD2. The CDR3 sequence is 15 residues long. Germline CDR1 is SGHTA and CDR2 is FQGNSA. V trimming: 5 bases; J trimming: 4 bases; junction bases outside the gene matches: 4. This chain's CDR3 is CASSAGLAGGYEQYF. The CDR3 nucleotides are TGTGCCAGCAGCGCTGGACTAGCGGGGGGATACGAGCAGTACTTC.

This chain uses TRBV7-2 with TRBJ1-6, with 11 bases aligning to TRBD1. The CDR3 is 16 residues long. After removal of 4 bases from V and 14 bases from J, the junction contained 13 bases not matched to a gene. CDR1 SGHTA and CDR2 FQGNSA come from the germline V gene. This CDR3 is CASSYTGTGGERALHF. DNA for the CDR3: TGTGCCAGCAGCTATACCGGGACAGGGGGTGAAAGGGCCCTCCACTTT.

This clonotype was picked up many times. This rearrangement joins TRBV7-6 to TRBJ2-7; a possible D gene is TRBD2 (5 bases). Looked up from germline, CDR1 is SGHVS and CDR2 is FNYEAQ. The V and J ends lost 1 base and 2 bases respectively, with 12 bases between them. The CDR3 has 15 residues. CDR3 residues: CASSLEMDGTYEQYV. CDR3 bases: TGTGCCAGCAGCTTAGAGATGGACGGGACCTACGAGCAGTACGTC.

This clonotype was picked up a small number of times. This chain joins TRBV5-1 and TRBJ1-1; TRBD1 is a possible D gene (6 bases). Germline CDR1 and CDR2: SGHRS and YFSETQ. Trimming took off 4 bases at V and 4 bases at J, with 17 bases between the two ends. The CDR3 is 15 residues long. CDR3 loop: CASSTSGALTTEAFF. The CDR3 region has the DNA TGCGCCAGCAGCACTTCGGGGGCTCTGACCACTGAAGCTTTCTTT.

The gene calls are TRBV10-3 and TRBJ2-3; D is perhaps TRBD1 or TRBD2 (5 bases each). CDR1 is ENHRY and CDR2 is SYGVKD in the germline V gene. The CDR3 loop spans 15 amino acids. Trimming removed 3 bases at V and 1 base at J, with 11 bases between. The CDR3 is CAISESGRGTDTQYF. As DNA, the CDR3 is TGTGCCATCAGTGAATCGGGGCGAGGCACAGATACGCAGTATTTT.

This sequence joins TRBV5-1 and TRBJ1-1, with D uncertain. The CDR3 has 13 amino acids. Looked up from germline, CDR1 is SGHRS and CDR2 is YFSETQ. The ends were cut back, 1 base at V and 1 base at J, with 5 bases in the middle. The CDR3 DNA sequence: TGCGCCAGCAGCTTGTCCTCGAACACTGAAGCTTTCTTT. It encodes CASSLSSNTEAFF.

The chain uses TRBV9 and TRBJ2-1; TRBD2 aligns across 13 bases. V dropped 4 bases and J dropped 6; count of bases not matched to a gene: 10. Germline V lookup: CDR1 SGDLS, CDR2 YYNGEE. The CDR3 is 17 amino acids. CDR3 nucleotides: TGTGCCAGCAGCTCCCACACCGGGACTAGCGGGACCAATGAGCAGTTCTTC. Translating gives CASSSHTGTSGTNEQFF.

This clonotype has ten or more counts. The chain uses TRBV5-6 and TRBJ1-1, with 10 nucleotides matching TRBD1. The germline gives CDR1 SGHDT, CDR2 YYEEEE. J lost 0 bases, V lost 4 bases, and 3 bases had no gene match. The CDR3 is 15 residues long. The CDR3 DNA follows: TGTGCCAGCAGCGGGACAGGGGCCTTGAACACTGAAGCTTTCTTT. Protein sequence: CASSGTGALNTEAFF.

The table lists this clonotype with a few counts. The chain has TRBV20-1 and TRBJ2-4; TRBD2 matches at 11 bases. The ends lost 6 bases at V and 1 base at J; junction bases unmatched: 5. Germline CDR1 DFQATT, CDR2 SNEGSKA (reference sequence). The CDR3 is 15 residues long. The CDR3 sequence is CSAELAGGAKNIQYF. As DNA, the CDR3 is TGCAGTGCCGAGCTAGCGGGGGGCGCCAAAAACATTCAGTACTTC.